This T cell receptor (beta chain) was obtained from a study of T cells in Graves' hyperthyroidism and ophthalmopathy. Broader study findings: By a 13 V-J model, ophthalmopathy was set apart from stable hyperthyroidism.

Amplified TCR beta CDR3 regions came from RNA transcripts. The HTBI set primed first-round TCR CDR3 RT-PCR. One entry per CDR3 protein results from TCRdb running MiXCR on the multiplex PCR reads. The sample lists fewer than 350,000 distinct CDR3 sequences; 21% were seen once. The CDR3 loop spans 12 amino acids. In germline, CDR1 is SNHLY, CDR2 FYNNEI. V was trimmed by 1 base and J by 5 bases, leaving 6 bases between them. This clonotype was seen many times. What it recognizes is unknown. Patients aged 18 to 65 had newly diagnosed hyperthyroidism that had lasted under 2 months. Exclusion followed for patients with uncontrolled infection, other autoimmune disease, pregnancy or lactation. The PBMCs had their origin in roughly 9.8 ml of fresh peripheral blood.

Sequencing was done on a sample of blood. The clonotype was recovered from a woman aged 45-59 years with Graves' hyperthyroidism. This rearrangement joins TRBV2 to TRBJ2-7; D gene unclear. The CDR3 sequence is CASSEETDEQYF. As DNA, the CDR3 is TGTGCCAGCAGTGAAGAAACGGACGAGCAGTACTTC.